This T cell receptor beta chain was captured by sequencing in a study of CD8 T cells in Susac syndrome. Reverse transcription of about 0.45 to 1 ug RNA was carried out with random hexamers. The TCR beta CDR3 was amplified by immunoSEQ multiplex PCR across 54 Vbeta, 13 Jbeta. TCRdb re-derived calls from the immunoSEQ multiplex PCR reads in MiXCR, one entry per CDR3 protein. The table includes some 150,000 distinct CDR3 sequences, about 94% detected once. The CDR3 is 15 residues long. Germline CDR1 reads LNHDA; CDR2 reads SQIVND (reference sequence). V dropped 5 bases and J dropped 2 bases, with 13 bases sitting between them.

This TCR came from a human donor with multiple sclerosis. The sequencing sample was made of CD8+ T cells from PBMCs. The chain combines TRBV19 with TRBJ1-5; D remains ambiguous. The CDR3 loop is CASSPYLERNQPQHF. CDR3 nucleotides: TGTGCCAGTAGTCCGTACTTGGAGCGCAATCAGCCCCAGCATTTT.